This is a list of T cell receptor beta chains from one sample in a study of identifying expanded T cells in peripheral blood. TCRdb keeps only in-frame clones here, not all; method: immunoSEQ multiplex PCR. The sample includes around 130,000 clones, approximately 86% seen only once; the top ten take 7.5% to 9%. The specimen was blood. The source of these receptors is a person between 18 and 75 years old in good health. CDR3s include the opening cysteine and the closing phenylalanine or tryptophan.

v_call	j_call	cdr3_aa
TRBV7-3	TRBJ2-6	CASSLPTVSGANVLTF
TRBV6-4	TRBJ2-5	CASEGEGREWVETQYF
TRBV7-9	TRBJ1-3	CASSLSWSSGNTIYF
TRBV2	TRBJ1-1	CASSEGQGTEAFF
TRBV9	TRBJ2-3	CASSYAGTDTQYF
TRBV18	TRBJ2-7	CASSPSDTVKQYF
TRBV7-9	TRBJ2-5	CASSSTAGGPEETQYF
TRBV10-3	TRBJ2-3	CAISPEGTDTQYF
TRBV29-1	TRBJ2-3	CSVGSREVPDTQYF
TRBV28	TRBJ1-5	CASSPGTGGSGQPQHF
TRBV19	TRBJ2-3	CASSIRWGRTDTQYF
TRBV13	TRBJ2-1	CASSSKLAGESRHEQFF